The 16 T cell receptor beta chains given below trace back to one sample, sequenced in a study of shared clonotypes between healthy human individuals. Naive CD8 cells comprised CD45RO-negative, CCR7-positively selected cells, excluding terminally differentiated effector memory CD45RA+ cells. The repertoire was sequenced with immunoSEQ multiplex PCR; TCRdb's copy has only in-frame clones and lacks some. Found here are just over 2,000,000 clones, about 95% of them singletons; the top ten hold about 1.1%. The sequenced sample consisted of naive CD8+ T cells sorted from blood. Every receptor here comes from a man younger than 30 in good health.

This chain connects TRBV7-8 to TRBJ2-7; D may be TRBD1 (6 bases). The CDR3 totals 13 residues. Deletions cut 5 bases from V and 2 bases from J, with 10 bases between. Germline assignment: CDR1 SGHVS and CDR2 FQNEAQ. In DNA, the CDR3 is TGTGCCAGCAGCCAGGGGTTAACCTACGAGCAGTACTTC. Translating gives CASSQGLTYEQYF.

This rearrangement joins TRBV6-5 to TRBJ2-1, with D tentatively TRBD1 (5 bases). Germline-derived CDR1 and CDR2 are MNHEY and SVGAGI. V was clipped by 5 bases and J by 10 bases, with 9 bases between them. The CDR3 has 11 amino acids. CDR3 loop: CASSDSVEQFF. The CDR3 DNA reads TGTGCCAGCAGTGACAGCGTGGAGCAGTTCTTC.

Note on this clone: Other DNA variants within this sample encode the same CDR3. The chain combines TRBV27 with TRBJ2-7; 10 nucleotides line up with TRBD1. This CDR3 is 16 amino acids long. The ends lost 0 bases at V and 4 bases at J; junction bases unmatched: 6. Germline V gives CDR1 MNHEY, CDR2 SMNVEV (reference sequence). The CDR3 coding sequence is TGTGCCAGCAGTTTATCACCGGGACAGGGGCTTTACGAGCAGTACTTC. As protein: CASSLSPGQGLYEQYF.

For this clone: The same CDR3 arises from other DNA sequences in this sample as well. The chain joins TRBV19 to TRBJ2-7, with 9 bases lining up with TRBD1. The CDR3 covers 14 residues. The V gene's germline CDR1 is LNHDA and CDR2 SQIVND (reference sequence). V gave up 4 bases and J gave up 4 bases; unmatched junction bases: 5. CDR3 sequence: CASSNRDRAYEQYF. CDR3 DNA: TGTGCCAGTAGTAACCGGGACAGGGCTTACGAGCAGTACTTC.

This sequence joins TRBV2 and TRBJ2-7; 12 bases are shared with TRBD2. Germline V lookup: CDR1 SNHLY, CDR2 FYNNEI. After removal of 2 bases from V and 4 bases from J, the junction contained 12 bases not matched to a gene. This CDR3 has 18 amino acids. The CDR3 sequence: CASSEFTDKTSGGYEQYF. The CDR3 DNA reads as TGTGCCAGCAGTGAATTCACAGACAAGACTAGCGGGGGATACGAGCAGTACTTC.

This clone is a singleton in its sample. The genes are TRBV5-6 and TRBJ2-2; D gene uncertain. V was clipped by 0 bases and J by 4 bases, with 7 bases between them. The germline CDR1 and CDR2 sequences are SGHDT and YYEEEE. The length of the CDR3 is 14 residues. In DNA, the CDR3 is TGTGCCAGCAGCTTGGGTACCGCCACCGGGGAGCTGTTTTTT. This gives the protein CASSLGTATGELFF.

The CDR3 DNA is TGCGCCAGCAGCCAAGTTAGCGGGGGGTCCGCTGAGCAGTTCTTC. Translating it yields CASSQVSGGSAEQFF. V is TRBV4-1 and J is TRBJ2-1; 10 bases agree with TRBD2. The CDR3 has 15 residues. The ends lost 1 base at V and 9 bases at J; junction bases unmatched: 6. Germline CDR1 is MGHRA and CDR2 is YSYEKL.

V is TRBV15 and J is TRBJ1-5; D gene ambiguous. The CDR3 runs 15 residues. The V gene's germline CDR1 is LNHNV and CDR2 YYDKDF (reference sequence). V was shortened by 0 bases and J by 0 bases, with 6 bases between the two germline ends. The CDR3 DNA follows: TGTGCCACCAGCAGAGATGGATATAGCAATCAGCCCCAGCATTTT. Amino acids: CATSRDGYSNQPQHF.

The chain links TRBV25-1 to TRBJ1-2; 7 nucleotides line up with TRBD1. Trimming cost V 1 base and J 5 bases; bases outside gene matches: 7. The CDR3 totals 15 residues. Per the germline V gene, CDR1 is MGHDK and CDR2 is SYGVNS. In DNA form, the CDR3 reads TGTGCCAGCAGTGAATCAGCATGGGACAGTTATGGCTACACCTTC. It yields the protein CASSESAWDSYGYTF.

The chain joins TRBV25-1 to TRBJ2-1; D tentatively reads TRBD1 or TRBD2 (5 bases each). The V gene lost 8 bases and the J gene lost 1 base, with 12 bases spanning the gap. The CDR3 has 14 residues. Germline assignment: CDR1 MGHDK and CDR2 SYGVNS. The CDR3 DNA reads as TGTGCCAGCGGAGGTTGGGGGTCCTACAATGAGCAGTTCTTC. As protein: CASGGWGSYNEQFF.

The V gene is TRBV19, the J gene TRBJ2-3; 8 bases line up with TRBD2. The CDR3 has 17 amino acids. V lost 5 bases, J lost 3 bases, and 13 bases stayed unmatched. Germline V gene sequence: CDR1 LNHDA, CDR2 SQIVND (reference sequence). The CDR3 DNA reads TGTGCCAGTAGTCAACCACCGGGACTAGTGAGAACAGATACGCAGTATTTT. Its protein product is CASSQPPGLVRTDTQYF. The variable domain in full, with the rest retrieved from reference TRBV19 and TRBJ2-3, is DGGITQSPKYLFRKEGQNVTLSCEQNLNHDAMYWYRQDPGQGLRLIYYSQIVNDFQKGDIAEGYSVSREKKESFPLTVTSAQKNPTAFYLCASSQPPGLVRTDTQYFGPGTRLTVL.

The J gene is TRBJ2-1, the V gene TRBV4-3; D not certain. Germline lookup yields CDR1 LGHNA and CDR2 YSLEER. The CDR3 sequence is 13 residues long. V lost 3 bases and J 8 bases, leaving 11 bases between the germline ends. The CDR3 DNA reads TGCGCCAGCAGCCAGGGTCTTCTTGATGAGCAGTTCTTC. It encodes CASSQGLLDEQFF.

The chain joins TRBV10-3 to TRBJ2-2; either TRBD1 or TRBD2 may supply D (5 bases each). Deletions cut 2 bases from V and 4 bases from J, with 8 bases between. Germline V gene sequence: CDR1 ENHRY, CDR2 SYGVKD. The CDR3 contains 14 residues. In DNA form, the CDR3 reads TGTGCCATCAGTGAGGCAGGGACCACCGGGGAGCTGTTTTTT. Translated, it gives CAISEAGTTGELFF.

This clone was seen a single time. The gene calls are TRBV4-1 and TRBJ1-5, with D possibly matching TRBD1 (6 bases). Germline CDR1 MGHRA, CDR2 YSYEKL. The V end was cut by 1 base, the J end by 0 bases, with 16 bases between. CDR3 size: 18 residues. CDR3 DNA sequence: TGCGCCAGCAGCCAAGTTGGCGCGGGACACTATAGCAATCAGCCCCAGCATTTT. Protein: CASSQVGAGHYSNQPQHF.

The chain is built from TRBV27 and TRBJ2-6; D not resolved. The CDR3 is made up of 16 amino acids. V was trimmed by 4 bases and J by 0 bases, leaving 10 bases between them. Germline loops: CDR1 MNHEY, CDR2 SMNVEV (reference sequence). The CDR3 sequence: CASSYLVPSGANVLTF. CDR3 DNA sequence: TGTGCCAGCAGTTACCTCGTCCCCTCTGGGGCCAACGTCCTGACTTTC.

Here the CDR3 reads CASSPPAGSEDTQYF. In DNA form, the CDR3 reads TGTGCCAGCTCACCACCCGCAGGGTCCGAAGATACGCAGTATTTT. The chain uses TRBV18 and TRBJ2-3, with D possibly matching TRBD1 (5 bases). The length of the CDR3 is 15 residues. CDR1 KGHSH and CDR2 LQKENI come from the germline V gene. V lost 0 bases and J lost 5, with 12 bases in between.